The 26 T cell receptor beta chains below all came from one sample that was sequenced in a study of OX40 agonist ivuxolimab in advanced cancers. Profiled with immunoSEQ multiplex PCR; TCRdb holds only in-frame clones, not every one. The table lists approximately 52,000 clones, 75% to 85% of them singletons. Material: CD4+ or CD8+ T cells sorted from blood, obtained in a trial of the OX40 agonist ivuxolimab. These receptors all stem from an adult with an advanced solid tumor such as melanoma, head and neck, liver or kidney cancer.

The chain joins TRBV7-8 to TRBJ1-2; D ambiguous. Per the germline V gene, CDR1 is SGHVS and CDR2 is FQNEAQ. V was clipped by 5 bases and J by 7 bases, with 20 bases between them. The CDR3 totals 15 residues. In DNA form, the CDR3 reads TGTGCCAGCAGCAGGGAGCGGTTCAAATACGGTGGCTACACCTTC. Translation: CASSRERFKYGGYTF.

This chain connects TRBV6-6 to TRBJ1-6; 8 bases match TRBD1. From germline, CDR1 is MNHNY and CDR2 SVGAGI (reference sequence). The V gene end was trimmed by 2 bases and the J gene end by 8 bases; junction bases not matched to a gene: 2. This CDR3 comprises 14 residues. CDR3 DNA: TGTGCCAGCAGTTACGCAGGGGGCGATTCACCCCTCCACTTT. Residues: CASSYAGGDSPLHF.

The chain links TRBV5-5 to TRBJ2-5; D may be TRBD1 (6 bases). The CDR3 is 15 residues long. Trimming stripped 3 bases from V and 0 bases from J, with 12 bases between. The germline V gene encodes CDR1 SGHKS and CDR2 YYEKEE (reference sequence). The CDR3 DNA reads TGTGCCAGCAGCTCATTCACAGGGAACCAAGAGACCCAGTACTTC. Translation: CASSSFTGNQETQYF. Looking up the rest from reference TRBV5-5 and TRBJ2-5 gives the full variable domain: DAGVTQSPTHLIKTRGQQVTLRCSPISGHKSVSWYQQVLGQGPQFIFQYYEKEERGRGNFPDRFSARQFPNYSSELNVNALLLGDSALYLCASSSFTGNQETQYFGPGTRLLVL.

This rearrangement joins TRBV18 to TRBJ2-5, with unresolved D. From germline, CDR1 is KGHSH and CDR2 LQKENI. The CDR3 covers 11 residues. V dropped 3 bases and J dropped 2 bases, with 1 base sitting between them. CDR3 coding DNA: TGTGCCAGCTCACCTCAAGAGACCCAGTACTTC. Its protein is CASSPQETQYF.

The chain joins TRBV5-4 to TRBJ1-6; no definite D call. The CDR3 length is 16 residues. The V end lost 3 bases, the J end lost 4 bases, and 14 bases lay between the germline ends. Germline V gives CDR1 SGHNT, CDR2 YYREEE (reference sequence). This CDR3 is CASSSTPFSYNSPLHF. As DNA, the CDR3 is TGTGCCAGCAGCTCGACCCCGTTTTCGTATAATTCACCCCTCCACTTT.

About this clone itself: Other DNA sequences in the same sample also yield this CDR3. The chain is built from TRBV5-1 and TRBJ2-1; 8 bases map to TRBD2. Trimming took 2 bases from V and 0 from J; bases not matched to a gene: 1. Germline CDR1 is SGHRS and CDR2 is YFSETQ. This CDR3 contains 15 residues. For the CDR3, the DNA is TGCGCCAGCAGCTTCCTAGCGGGCTCCTACAATGAGCAGTTCTTC. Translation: CASSFLAGSYNEQFF. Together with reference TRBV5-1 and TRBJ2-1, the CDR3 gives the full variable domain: KAGVTQTPRYLIKTRGQQVTLSCSPISGHRSVSWYQQTPGQGLQFLFEYFSETQRNKGNFPGRFSGRQFSNSRSEMNVSTLELGDSALYLCASSFLAGSYNEQFFGPGTRLTVL.

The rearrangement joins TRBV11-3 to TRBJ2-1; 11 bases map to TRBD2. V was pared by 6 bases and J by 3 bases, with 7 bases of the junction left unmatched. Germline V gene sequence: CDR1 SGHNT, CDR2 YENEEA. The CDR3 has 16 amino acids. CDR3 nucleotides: TGTGCCAGCAGTTATATGGGGACTAGCGGCTACAATGAGCAGTTCTTC. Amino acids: CASSYMGTSGYNEQFF.

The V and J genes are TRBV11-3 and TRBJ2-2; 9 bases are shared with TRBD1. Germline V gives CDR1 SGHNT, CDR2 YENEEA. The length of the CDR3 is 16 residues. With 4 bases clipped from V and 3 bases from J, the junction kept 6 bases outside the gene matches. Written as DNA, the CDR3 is TGTGCCAGCAGCTCAACCGGGACAGGGTACACCGGGGAGCTGTTTTTT. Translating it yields CASSSTGTGYTGELFF. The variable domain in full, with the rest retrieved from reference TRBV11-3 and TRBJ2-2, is EAGVVQSPRYKIIEKKQPVAFWCNPISGHNTLYWYLQNLGQGPELLIRYENEEAVDDSQLPKDRFSAERLKGVDSTLKIQPAELGDSAVYLCASSSTGTGYTGELFFGEGSRLTVL.

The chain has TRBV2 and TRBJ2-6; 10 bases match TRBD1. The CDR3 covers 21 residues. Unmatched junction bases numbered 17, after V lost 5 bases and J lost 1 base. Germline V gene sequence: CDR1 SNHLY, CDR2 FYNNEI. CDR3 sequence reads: CASSPSPLLTGGRSGANVLTF. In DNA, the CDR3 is TGTGCCAGCAGTCCATCTCCTCTATTGACAGGGGGCAGGTCTGGGGCCAACGTCCTGACTTTC.

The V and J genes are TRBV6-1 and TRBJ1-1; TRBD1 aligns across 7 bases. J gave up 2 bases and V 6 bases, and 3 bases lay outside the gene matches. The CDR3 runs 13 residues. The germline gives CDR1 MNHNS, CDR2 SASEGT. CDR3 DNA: TGTGCCAGCAGGCGACAGGGTAACACTGAAGCTTTCTTT. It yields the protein CASRRQGNTEAFF.

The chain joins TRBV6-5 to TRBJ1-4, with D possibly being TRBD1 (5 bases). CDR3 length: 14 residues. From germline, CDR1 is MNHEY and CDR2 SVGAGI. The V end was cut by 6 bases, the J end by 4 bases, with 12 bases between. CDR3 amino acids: CASSRQSNNEKLFF. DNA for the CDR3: TGTGCCAGCAGCAGACAGAGTAATAATGAAAAACTGTTTTTT.

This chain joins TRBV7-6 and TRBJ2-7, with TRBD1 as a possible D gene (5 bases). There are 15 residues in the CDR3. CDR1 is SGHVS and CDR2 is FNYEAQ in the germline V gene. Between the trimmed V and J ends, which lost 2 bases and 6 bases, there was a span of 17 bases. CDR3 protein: CASSLILAGKSEQYF. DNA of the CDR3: TGTGCCAGCAGCTTAATTTTGGCAGGGAAGAGCGAGCAGTACTTC.

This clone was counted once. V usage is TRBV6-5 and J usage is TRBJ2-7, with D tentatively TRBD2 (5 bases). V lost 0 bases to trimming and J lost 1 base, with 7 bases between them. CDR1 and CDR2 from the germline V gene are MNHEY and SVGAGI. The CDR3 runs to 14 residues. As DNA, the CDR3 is TGTGCCAGCAGTTACTCGAGGGTTTCCTACGAGCAGTACTTC. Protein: CASSYSRVSYEQYF.

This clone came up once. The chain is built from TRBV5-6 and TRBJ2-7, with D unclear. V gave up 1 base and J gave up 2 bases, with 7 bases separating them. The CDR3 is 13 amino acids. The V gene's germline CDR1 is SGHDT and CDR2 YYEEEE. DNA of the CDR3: TGTGCCAGCAGCTTGTATGCCACCTACGAGCAGTACTTC. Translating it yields CASSLYATYEQYF.

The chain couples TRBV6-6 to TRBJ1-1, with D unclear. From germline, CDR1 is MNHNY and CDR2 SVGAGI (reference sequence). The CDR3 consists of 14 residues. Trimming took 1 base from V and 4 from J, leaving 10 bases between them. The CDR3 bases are TGTGCCAGCAGTTACTATAGGTGGAGCACTGAAGCTTTCTTT. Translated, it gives CASSYYRWSTEAFF.

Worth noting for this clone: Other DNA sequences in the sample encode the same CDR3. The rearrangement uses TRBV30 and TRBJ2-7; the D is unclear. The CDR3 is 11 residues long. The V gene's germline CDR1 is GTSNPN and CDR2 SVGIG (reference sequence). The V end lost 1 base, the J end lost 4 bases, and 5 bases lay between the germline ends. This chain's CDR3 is CAWSGTYEQYF. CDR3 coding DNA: TGTGCCTGGAGTGGCACTTACGAGCAGTACTTC. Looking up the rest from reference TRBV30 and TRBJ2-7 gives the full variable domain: SQTIHQWPATLVQPVGSPLSLECTVEGTSNPNLYWYRQAAGRGLQLLFYSVGIGQISSEVPQNLSASRPQDRQFILSSKKLLLSDSGFYLCAWSGTYEQYFGPGTRLTVT.

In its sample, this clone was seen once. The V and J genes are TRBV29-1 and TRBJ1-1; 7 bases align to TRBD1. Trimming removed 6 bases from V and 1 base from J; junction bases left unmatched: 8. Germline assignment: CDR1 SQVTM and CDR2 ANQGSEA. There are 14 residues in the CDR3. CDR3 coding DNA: TGCAGCGTCCGCCCGGGACAGAAGAACACTGAAGCTTTCTTT. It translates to CSVRPGQKNTEAFF.

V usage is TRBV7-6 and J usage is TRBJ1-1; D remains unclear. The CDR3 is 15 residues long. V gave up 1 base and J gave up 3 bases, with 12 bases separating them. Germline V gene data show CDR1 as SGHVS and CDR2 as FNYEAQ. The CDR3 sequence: CASSLGLIPDTEAFF. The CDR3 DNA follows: TGTGCCAGCAGCTTAGGGCTGATCCCGGACACTGAAGCTTTCTTT.

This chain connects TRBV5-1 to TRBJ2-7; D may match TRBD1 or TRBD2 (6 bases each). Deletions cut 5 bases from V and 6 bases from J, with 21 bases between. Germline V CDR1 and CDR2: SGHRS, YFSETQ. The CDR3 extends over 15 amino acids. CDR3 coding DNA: TGCGCCAGCAGTTCTAGGGGGGAAAGGGGCCGCGAGCAGTACTTC. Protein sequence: CASSSRGERGREQYF.

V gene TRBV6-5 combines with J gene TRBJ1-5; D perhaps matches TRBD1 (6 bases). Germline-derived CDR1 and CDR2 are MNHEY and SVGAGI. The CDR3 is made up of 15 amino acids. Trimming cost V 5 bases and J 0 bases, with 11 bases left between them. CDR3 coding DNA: TGTGCCAGCAGTCCCCGGACAGTTAGCAATCAGCCCCAGCATTTT. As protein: CASSPRTVSNQPQHF.

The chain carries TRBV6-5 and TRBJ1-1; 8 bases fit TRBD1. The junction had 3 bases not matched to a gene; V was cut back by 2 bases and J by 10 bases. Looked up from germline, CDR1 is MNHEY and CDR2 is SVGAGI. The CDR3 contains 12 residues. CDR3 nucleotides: TGTGCCAGCAGTTACACAGGGGGATTAGCTTTCTTT. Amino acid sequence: CASSYTGGLAFF.

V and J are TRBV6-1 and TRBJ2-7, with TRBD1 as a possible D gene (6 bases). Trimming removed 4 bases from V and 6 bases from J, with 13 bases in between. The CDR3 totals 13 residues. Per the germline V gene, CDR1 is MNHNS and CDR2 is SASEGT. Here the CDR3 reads CASSGDIPSEQYF. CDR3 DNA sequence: TGTGCCAGCAGTGGGGACATCCCGAGCGAGCAGTACTTC.

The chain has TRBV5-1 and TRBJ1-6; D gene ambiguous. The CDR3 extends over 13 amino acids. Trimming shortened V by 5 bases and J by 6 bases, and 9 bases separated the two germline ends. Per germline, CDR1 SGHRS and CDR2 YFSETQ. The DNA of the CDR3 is TGCGCCAGCAGAGAGGGAGGTAATTCACCCCTCCACTTT. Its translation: CASREGGNSPLHF.

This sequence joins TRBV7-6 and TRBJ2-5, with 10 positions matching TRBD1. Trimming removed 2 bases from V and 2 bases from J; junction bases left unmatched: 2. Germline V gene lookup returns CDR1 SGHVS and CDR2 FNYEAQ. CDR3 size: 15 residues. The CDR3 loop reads CASSLRGQGQETQYF. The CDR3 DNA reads TGTGCCAGCAGCTTAAGGGGACAGGGGCAAGAGACCCAGTACTTC.

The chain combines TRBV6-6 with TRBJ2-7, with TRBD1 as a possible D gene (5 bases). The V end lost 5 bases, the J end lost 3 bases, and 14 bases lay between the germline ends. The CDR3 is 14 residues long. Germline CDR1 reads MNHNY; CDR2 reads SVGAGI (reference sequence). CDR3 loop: CASSPGRAVYEQYF. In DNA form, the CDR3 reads TGTGCCAGCAGTCCGGGCAGGGCGGTCTACGAGCAGTACTTC.

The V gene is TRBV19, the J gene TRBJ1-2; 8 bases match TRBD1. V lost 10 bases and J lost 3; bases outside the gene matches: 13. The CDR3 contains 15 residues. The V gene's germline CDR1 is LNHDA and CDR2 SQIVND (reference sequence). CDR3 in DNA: TGTGCCACCACATTAACGGGACAGGTATACTATGGCTACACCTTC. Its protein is CATTLTGQVYYGYTF.